This T cell receptor beta chain was documented in a study of cytomegalovirus exposure and HLA in healthy donors. Primers included in the PCR were 60 Vbeta and 13 Jbeta primers. Measured with immunoSEQ multiplex PCR; TCRdb has only the in-frame clones, and not every one. The sample includes 120,000 or so clones, around 67% of them seen just once. This CDR3 has 15 amino acids. Germline V gene data show CDR1 as SGHRS and CDR2 as YFSETQ. V lost 7 bases to trimming and J lost 4 bases, with 20 bases between them. The receptor was derived from a woman aged 40-49 years in good health and CMV-seronegative. Sequencing was carried out using PBMCs. V is TRBV5-1 and J is TRBJ1-2; tentatively, D is TRBD1 (6 bases). CDR3 loop: CASDAGGSEAYGYTF. As DNA, the CDR3 is TGCGCCAGCGATGCGGGGGGCAGTGAGGCCTATGGCTACACCTTC.